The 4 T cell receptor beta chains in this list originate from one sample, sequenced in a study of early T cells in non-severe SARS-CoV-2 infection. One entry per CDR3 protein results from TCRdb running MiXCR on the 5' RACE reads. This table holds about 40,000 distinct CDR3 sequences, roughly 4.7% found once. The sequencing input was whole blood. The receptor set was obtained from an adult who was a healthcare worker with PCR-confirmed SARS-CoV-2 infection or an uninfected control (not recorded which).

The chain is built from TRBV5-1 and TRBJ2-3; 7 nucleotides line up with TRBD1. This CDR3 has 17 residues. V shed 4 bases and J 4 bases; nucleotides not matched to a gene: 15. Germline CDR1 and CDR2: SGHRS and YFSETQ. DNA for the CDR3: TGCGCCAGCAGCAAAGGGGGCTGGTTTCCCCCCGCAGATACGCAGTATTTT. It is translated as CASSKGGWFPPADTQYF.

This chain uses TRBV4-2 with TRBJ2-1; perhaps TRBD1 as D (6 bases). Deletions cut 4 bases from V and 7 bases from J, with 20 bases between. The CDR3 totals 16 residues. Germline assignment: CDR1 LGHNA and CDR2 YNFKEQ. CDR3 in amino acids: CASSRTYKDSGNEQFF. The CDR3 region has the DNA TGTGCCAGCAGCCGTACGTATAAGGACAGTGGGAATGAGCAGTTCTTC.

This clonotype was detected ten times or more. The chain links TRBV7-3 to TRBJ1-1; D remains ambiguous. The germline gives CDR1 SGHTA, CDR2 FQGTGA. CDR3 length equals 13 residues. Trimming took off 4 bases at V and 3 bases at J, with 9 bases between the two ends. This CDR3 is CASSWGKDTEAFF. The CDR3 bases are TGTGCCAGCAGCTGGGGAAAGGACACTGAAGCTTTCTTT. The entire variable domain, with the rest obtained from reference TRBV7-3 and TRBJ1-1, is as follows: GAGVSQTPSNKVTEKGKYVELRCDPISGHTALYWYRQSLGQGPEFLIYFQGTGAADDSGLPNDRFFAVRPEGSVSTLKIQRTERGDSAVYLCASSWGKDTEAFFGQGTRLTVV.

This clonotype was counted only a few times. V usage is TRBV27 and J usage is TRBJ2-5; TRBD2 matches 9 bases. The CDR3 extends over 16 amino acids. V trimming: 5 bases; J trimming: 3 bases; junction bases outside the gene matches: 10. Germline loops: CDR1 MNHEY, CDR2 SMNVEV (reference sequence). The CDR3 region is CASSKESTSGEETQYF. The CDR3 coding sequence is TGTGCCAGCAGTAAAGAATCGACTAGCGGAGAAGAGACCCAGTACTTC.